The clone carrying this T cell receptor (beta chain) has a single count. Germline trimming cut 5 bases from V and 1 base from J; bases unmatched to any gene: 6. The CDR3 is 16 residues long. The germline gives CDR1 SEHNR, CDR2 FQNEAQ (reference sequence). The data originate from a study of blood T cell repertoires in COVID-19. Study-wide background: Sites in the United States, Italy and Spain provided acute and convalescent COVID-19 samples.

Participants, about 18 to 100 years old, spanned under 30 US areas. Under the authors' procedure: By means of reference gene primer amplification, nucleated cell counts were estimated. TCRdb keeps only in-frame clones here, not all; method: immunoSEQ multiplex PCR. That table is the source of V, J and clone size, and D and trimming were worked out from the DNA. Among about 160,000 clones listed, 81% were seen once. The rearrangement uses TRBV7-9 and TRBJ1-4; the match to TRBD1 covers 8 bases. Sequencing used PBMCs or T cells enriched from blood (not recorded which). This TCR derives from a woman in her forties with acute COVID-19. CDR3 in DNA: TGTGCCAGCAGCGCTGGGACAGGCGGAACTAATGAAAAACTGTTTTTT. Translation: CASSAGTGGTNEKLFF.